This T cell receptor beta chain is drawn from a study of T cells in Graves' hyperthyroidism and ophthalmopathy (dated by TCRdb to between 2018 and 2021). In the study overall: Peripheral blood was collected at initial diagnosis, before any treatment. After blood sampling, hyperthyroidism patients were treated with methimazole at a starting dose of 30 mg daily, and ophthalmopathy patients were treated with high-dose intravenous methylprednisolone. A discovery cohort of fewer than 110 patients, roughly 43 with Graves' ophthalmopathy and 57 with stable Graves' hyperthyroidism, was used to find distinguishing TCR V-J signatures. The approximately 98 discovery patients were randomly divided into training and test sets at a 7:3 ratio. The paper reports TCR Vbeta CDR3 sequencing of about 140 peripheral blood samples: 40 or so ophthalmopathy, some 80 hyperthyroidism and around 17 progressor patients. Whether ophthalmopathy could be predicted prospectively was tested in an independent validation cohort made up of roughly 19 hyperthyroidism patients plus 17 patients who later progressed to ophthalmopathy. Thyroid tissue and blood T-cell repertoires from six Graves' hyperthyroidism patients were also compared in the study.

This clonotype was seen at least ten times. The antigen it binds to is not known. The sample holds no much larger clone one base away, and base qualities are not on file. Between the V and J ends, shortened by 0 bases and 0 bases respectively, the junction contains 4 bases. The CDR3 numbers 15 residues from cysteine through phenylalanine. Only CDR3 DNA is held: 45 bases, read in frame from base 1. In the germline V gene, CDR1 corresponds to SGDLS and CDR2 to YYNGEE. TCR beta CDR3 regions were amplified from RNA transcripts. For the first round of RT-PCR on the TCR CDR3, the HTBI primer set was used together with the Qiagen OneStep RT-PCR kit. The libraries were constructed in a second round of multiplex PCR and then size-selected and purified. Sequencing of the libraries was done on an Illumina HiSeq2000 using paired-end 100 bp reads. The authors' analysis ran thus. SOAPnuke was used to process the raw data, removing reads that contained adapters or uncalled bases, had a mean Phred below 15, or lacked an exact match to the constant primer or identifier. High-quality paired reads were merged using COPE v1.2.5, and each unique nucleotide sequence was defined as a clonotype. MiTCR v1.1 was used to align the clonotypes against IMGT TRBV, TRBD and TRBJ reference segments. The analysis included only V-J combinations with a frequency above 0.0001, which together covered roughly 99% of the repertoires. The TCS score was defined as F50 (clonal expansion) divided by E x V (chaos), with BLOSUM62-based TCRdist calculated between CDR3 peptides within each V-J. Welch's t-statistics and random forest reduced some 510 V-J features to some 14, which were used in a naive Bayes classifier (R e1071). In-frame beta chains were kept once TCRdb had trimmed the public reads at Q25 with fastp and called clones with MiXCR. Here each entry gathers all rows of one CDR3 protein and keeps the most common genes and DNA. The V and J calls here are based on TCRdb, not the publication. This sample holds about 480,000 distinct CDR3 sequences; about 15% were observed only once. Under 20% of the sample is held by the ten biggest clonotypes.

Points the paper makes about the study in general: During validation, the model predicted progression to ophthalmopathy a median of about 5.9 months ahead of onset, with more than 55% sensitivity and under 85% specificity. No statistical method was used to fix the sample size in advance, and group allocation was not hidden from the investigators. Most expanded thyroid clonotypes (frequency above 0.001) were also detected in blood, a finding suggesting that blood repertoires may reflect thyroid immune responses. Ophthalmopathy was separated from stable hyperthyroidism by a 13 V-J signature model, with over 85% sensitivity and roughly 81% specificity obtained in cross-validation and 80%/75% obtained in testing.

Stable Graves' hyperthyroidism was defined as no progression to ophthalmopathy during 18 months of follow-up. The hyperthyroidism patients were between 18 and 65 years old and newly diagnosed, with a disease duration of less than 2 months. The study excluded patients with uncontrolled infections, other autoimmune diseases, pregnancy or lactation. Diagnoses were based on clinical symptoms, serum thyroxine and TRAb, thyroid ultrasound and orbital computed tomography. PBMCs were separated from 8 to 10 ml of fresh peripheral blood using Ficoll-Paque density gradient centrifugation. Total RNA was extracted using Trizol reagent, and RNA quality was assessed on an Agilent 2100 Bioanalyzer.

This TCR was sampled from a woman between 18 and 29 years old with Graves' hyperthyroidism. The chain is made from TRBV9 and TRBJ2-6, with the identity of the D gene unclear. The sample taken for sequencing was blood. The sequenced DNA is TGTGCCAGCAGCGTAGCGGGCTCTGGGGCCAACGTCCTGACTTTC. The encoded protein is CASSVAGSGANVLTF.